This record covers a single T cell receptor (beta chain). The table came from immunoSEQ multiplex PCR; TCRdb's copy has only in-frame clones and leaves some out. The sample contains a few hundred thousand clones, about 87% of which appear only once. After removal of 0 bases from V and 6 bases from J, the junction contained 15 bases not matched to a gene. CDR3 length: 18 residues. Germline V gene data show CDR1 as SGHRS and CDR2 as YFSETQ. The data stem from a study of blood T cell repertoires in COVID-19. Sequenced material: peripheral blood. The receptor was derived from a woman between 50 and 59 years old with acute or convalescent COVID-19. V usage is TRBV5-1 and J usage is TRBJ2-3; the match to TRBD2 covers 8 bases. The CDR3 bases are TGCGCCAGCAGCTTGGGGACGGGAGGGCCTGTGGGTGCGGATACGCAGTATTTT. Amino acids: CASSLGTGGPVGADTQYF. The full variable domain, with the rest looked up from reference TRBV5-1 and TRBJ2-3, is KAGVTQTPRYLIKTRGQQVTLSCSPISGHRSVSWYQQTPGQGLQFLFEYFSETQRNKGNFPGRFSGRQFSNSRSEMNVSTLELGDSALYLCASSLGTGGPVGADTQYFGPGTRLTVL.